The subject of this entry is one T cell receptor (beta chain). Its antigen is still unknown. This sample is part of a study of a mutant IDH1 vaccine in newly diagnosed glioma. In the study overall: Patients were started on vaccination 4-6 weeks after radiotherapy alone, or with temozolomide cycles. It was radiotherapy, temozolomide, or both that patients received previously, with most receiving both.

Overall study results and limits: Over 85% of patients showed vaccine-induced immune responses across multiple MHC alleles.

Here immunoSEQ multiplex PCR was the method, and the copy in TCRdb shows in-frame clones only, minus some. The sample includes around 120,000 clones, around three quarters seen only once; the top ten take 5.5%. Stated time point: week 11, during vaccination. Each dose of the vaccine consisted of 300 ug of mutant IDH1 20-mer peptide, with topical imiquimod. The CDR3 consists of 12 residues. From germline, CDR1 is SQVTM and CDR2 ANQGSEA. Trimming took off 5 bases at V and 2 bases at J, with 10 bases between the two ends. The clonotype comes from a man between 40 and 49 years old with glioma. The chain is built from TRBV29-1 and TRBJ2-7; no clear D. The sequenced sample was PBMCs, obtained from a glioma patient whose treatment included an IDH1 peptide vaccine. The CDR3 DNA reads TGCAGCGTTTCTGGAGCGACCTACGAGCAGTACTTC. As protein: CSVSGATYEQYF.